This T cell receptor beta chain stems from a study of blood T cell repertoires in COVID-19. Overall study context: T cells, B-cell-depleted T cells, or PBMCs supplied cDNA or gDNA.

V was cut by 1 base and J by 7 bases, with 4 bases left in between. The CDR3 sequence is 11 residues long. CDR1 and CDR2 (germline): SQVTM, ANQGSEA. TCRdb's copy holds only in-frame clones and misses some; the assay was immunoSEQ multiplex PCR. The sample lists roughly 500,000 clones, about 85% occurring once. Participants came from about 23 US areas, aged roughly 18 to 95 years. This chain connects TRBV29-1 to TRBJ2-2; D is uncertain. Material: PBMCs or T cells enriched from blood (not recorded which). The sequence was obtained from a woman aged 55 to 70 who had recovered from COVID-19. Here the CDR3 DNA reads TGCAGCGTTGAAGTTAGCGGGGAGCTGTTTTTT. Translating it yields CSVEVSGELFF.